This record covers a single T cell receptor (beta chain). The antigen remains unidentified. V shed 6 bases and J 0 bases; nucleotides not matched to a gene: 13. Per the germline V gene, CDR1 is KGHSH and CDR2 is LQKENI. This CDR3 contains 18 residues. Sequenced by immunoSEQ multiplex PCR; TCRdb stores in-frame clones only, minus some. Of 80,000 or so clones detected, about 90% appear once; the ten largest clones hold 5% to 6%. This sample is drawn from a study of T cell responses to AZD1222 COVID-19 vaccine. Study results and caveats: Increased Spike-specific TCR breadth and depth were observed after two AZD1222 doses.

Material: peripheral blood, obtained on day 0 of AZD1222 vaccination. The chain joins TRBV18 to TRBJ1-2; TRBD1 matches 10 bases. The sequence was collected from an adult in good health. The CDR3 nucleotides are TGTGCCAGCTCGCCTTTCGGACAGGGGGAGGGAGCTAACTATGGCTACACCTTC. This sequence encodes CASSPFGQGEGANYGYTF. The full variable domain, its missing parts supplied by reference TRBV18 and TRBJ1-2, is NAGVMQNPRHLVRRRGQEARLRCSPMKGHSHVYWYRQLPEEGLKFMVYLQKENIIDESGMPKERFSAEFPKEGPSILRIQQVVRGDSAAYFCASSPFGQGEGANYGYTFGSGTRLTVV.